A selection of T cell receptor beta chains follows, all from one sample in a study of blood T cell repertoires in COVID-19. Sequencing used immunoSEQ multiplex PCR; TCRdb keeps in-frame clones, though not all of them. The top ten clones hold roughly 1% of a sample with over 150,000 clones, 85% of them seen once. Specimen: peripheral blood. The receptors were gathered from a man between 40 and 49 years old with acute or convalescent COVID-19. CDR3s include the opening cysteine and the closing phenylalanine or tryptophan. The D gene is left open where the match is weak. Size is stated for part of the rows, as once, few or many counts, or as a class when the clone is expanded.

d_call	cdr3_length	clone_size	v_call	j_call	cdr3_nt	cdr3_aa
TRBD2	16	.	TRBV11-1	TRBJ2-1	TGTGCCAGCAGCTTCAAACTAGCGTCCTCCTACAATGAGCAGTTCTTC	CASSFKLASSYNEQFF
.	16	.	TRBV7-3	TRBJ2-3	TGTGCCAGCAGCCCCACAACTAGTGTTCTCACAGATACGCAGTATTTT	CASSPTTSVLTDTQYF
TRBD1	13	.	TRBV18	TRBJ1-4	TGTGCCAGCTCACCCACAGGGGGTGAAAAACTGTTTTTT	CASSPTGGEKLFF
TRBD1	17	.	TRBV14	TRBJ1-1	TGTGCCAGCAGCCAAGATAATACGGCAGGGGGACTTAGTGCGGCTTTCTTT	CASSQDNTAGGLSAAFF
.	16	.	TRBV11-2	TRBJ2-5	TGTGCCAGCAGGGGGAGGTTCAGCGGTGCAGAGGAGACCCAGTACTTC	CASRGRFSGAEETQYF
.	14	.	TRBV5-4	TRBJ2-2	TGTGCCAGCAGCAACCTGGGGGGCACCGGGGAGCTGTTTTTT	CASSNLGGTGELFF
TRBD1	12	.	TRBV2	TRBJ2-7	TGTGCCAGCAGACCTACAGGGGGCGAGCAGTACTTC	CASRPTGGEQYF
TRBD1	15	.	TRBV5-6	TRBJ1-2	TGTGCCAGCAGCCCGACTACGGGACAGGGGACAGGCTACACCTTC	CASSPTTGQGTGYTF
TRBD1	14	.	TRBV30	TRBJ1-5	TGTGCCTGGAGTGCCGGGACAGGGCTTCAGCCCCAGCATTTT	CAWSAGTGLQPQHF
.	12	few	TRBV3-1/TRBV3-2	TRBJ2-2	TGTGCCAGCCAACTGAACACCGGGGAGCTGTTTTTT	CASQLNTGELFF
TRBD1	13	.	TRBV5-4	TRBJ1-1	TGTGCCAGCAGCTTTGACAGGGGGACTGAAGCTTTCTTT	CASSFDRGTEAFF
.	14	.	TRBV5-5	TRBJ2-3	TGTGCCAGCAGCTCGCACAGAAGCACAGATACGCAGTATTTT	CASSSHRSTDTQYF
TRBD1	15	.	TRBV5-1	TRBJ2-7	TGCGCCAGCAGCTATGGCGGGCAGGGGGCTAGCGAGCAGTACTTC	CASSYGGQGASEQYF
.	13	.	TRBV7-3	TRBJ2-2	TGTGCCAGCAGCCGGACAGACACCGGGGAGCTGTTTTTT	CASSRTDTGELFF
.	13	.	TRBV5-4	TRBJ1-5	TGTGCCAGCAGCCCGGGGGGGAACCAGCCCCAGCATTTT	CASSPGGNQPQHF
.	15	.	TRBV2	TRBJ2-7	TGTGCCAGCAGCCCAGGGGAAGTGAGTCCTGGCGAGCAGTACTTC	CASSPGEVSPGEQYF
TRBD2	14	.	TRBV6-6	TRBJ2-2	TGTGCCAGCAGTCCGGGAGGGAACACCGGGGAGCTGTTTTTT	CASSPGGNTGELFF
TRBD1	15	.	TRBV27	TRBJ2-7	TGTGCCAGCAGTCAGGACAGGGGGAGAACCTACGAGCAGTACTTC	CASSQDRGRTYEQYF
TRBD1	15	.	TRBV5-6	TRBJ1-1	TGTGCCAGCAGCCCCACGGGACAGGCGGGTGAATTGGCTTTCTTT	CASSPTGQAGELAFF
.	15	.	TRBV30	TRBJ1-6	TGTGCCTGGAGTGTTGCAGGTCTGGATAATTCACCCCTCCACTTT	CAWSVAGLDNSPLHF
.	15	.	TRBV9	TRBJ2-5	TGTGCCAGCAGCTTAGGGATACAGGAACAAGAGACCCAGTACTTC	CASSLGIQEQETQYF
.	15	.	TRBV4-1	TRBJ1-1	TGCGCCAGCAGCCAAGAAGGTTTTCGCCGGGGGGAAGCTTTCTTT	CASSQEGFRRGEAFF
.	15	.	TRBV15	TRBJ2-7	TGTGCCACCAGCAGAGATAAGCTTTTTTCCTACGAGCAGTACTTC	CATSRDKLFSYEQYF
.	15	.	TRBV5-6	TRBJ2-4	TGTGCCAGCAGCTTGGGGGCTGCGGCCAAAAACATTCAGTACTTC	CASSLGAAAKNIQYF
TRBD2	16	.	TRBV19	TRBJ2-3	TGTGCCAGTAGTATCTCGGGGGGTACTAGAGGAGGGACGCAGTATTTT	CASSISGGTRGGTQYF
TRBD1	15	.	TRBV18	TRBJ2-7	TGTGCCAGCTCACCTAGGACAGGGGTCGGCGACGAGCAGTACTTC	CASSPRTGVGDEQYF
TRBD1	15	.	TRBV6-5	TRBJ1-2	TGTGCCAGCAATCCACTTAACAGGGGGCGCCGGGGCTACACCTTC	CASNPLNRGRRGYTF
TRBD1	13	.	TRBV2	TRBJ1-2	TGTGCCAGTAAACAGGGGGCTAACTATGGCTACACCTTC	CASKQGANYGYTF
.	18	.	TRBV7-9	TRBJ1-6	TGTGCCAGCAGCCTTTCTCTGGCAAGTGTTCAACCGAATTCACCCCTCCACTTT	CASSLSLASVQPNSPLHF
TRBD1	11	.	TRBV29-1	TRBJ1-1	TGCAGCGTTCTTAGGGGGCGCGAAGCTTTCTTT	CSVLRGREAFF
TRBD1	16	once	TRBV3-1/TRBV3-2	TRBJ2-3	TGTGCCAGCAGCCAGAGGACAGGGGGGTGGGCAGATACGCAGTATTTT	CASSQRTGGWADTQYF
.	14	.	TRBV6-6	TRBJ1-5	TGTGCCAGCAGTCGCGACAACAGCAATCAGCCCCAGCATTTT	CASSRDNSNQPQHF
.	12	.	TRBV6-5	TRBJ2-7	TGTGCCAGCAGCCCCTCGGGGAGGGAGCAGTACTTC	CASSPSGREQYF
.	13	.	TRBV30	TRBJ1-1	TGTGCCTGGACCCAGGGGATGAACACTGAAGCTTTCTTT	CAWTQGMNTEAFF
TRBD1	15	.	TRBV5-8	TRBJ2-3	TGTGCCAGCAGCCCACAGGGGAATATTGGAGATACGCAGTATTTT	CASSPQGNIGDTQYF
.	17	.	TRBV28	TRBJ1-5	TGTGCCAGCAGTTTACCCTTCGGGACTACCCGATTGCCGCCCCAGCATTTT	CASSLPFGTTRLPPQHF
.	21	once	TRBV3-1/TRBV3-2	TRBJ2-2	TGTGCCAGCAGCCAAGTTTTAGTGGGCAGGGGCCTTACTACTAACACCGGGGAGCTGTTTTTT	CASSQVLVGRGLTTNTGELFF
TRBD1	16	.	TRBV6-2/TRBV6-3	TRBJ2-2	TGTGCCAGCAGTTCGCCCTCAGACAGGGGGCCCGGGGAGCTGTTTTTT	CASSSPSDRGPGELFF
.	13	.	TRBV15	TRBJ2-2	TGTGCCACCAGCAGTGGACTCACCGGGGAGCTGTTTTTT	CATSSGLTGELFF
.	12	.	TRBV7-2	TRBJ1-1	TGTGCCAGCAGCCCATCCCCGGGTTTCGCTTTCTTT	CASSPSPGFAFF
TRBD1	16	.	TRBV28	TRBJ1-2	TGTGCCAGCAGTTTAGGGACAGGGGGAAATTCGGGTGGCTACACCTTC	CASSLGTGGNSGGYTF
TRBD2	14	.	TRBV5-4	TRBJ2-7	TGTGCCAGCAGCTTGCCGGGGGGAAGGAACGAGCAGTACTTC	CASSLPGGRNEQYF
TRBD1	15	few	TRBV5-4	TRBJ2-3	TGTGCCAGCAGCCTCCGGGACAGCCGCACAGATACGCAGTATTTT	CASSLRDSRTDTQYF
TRBD1	15	.	TRBV2	TRBJ1-1	TGTGCCAGCAGGCGTCTTCCCGGGACAGGGGCAGGGGCTTTCTTT	CASRRLPGTGAGAFF
.	14	.	TRBV12-5	TRBJ1-2	TGTGCTAGTGGTTTGGACCAGGGTTTGGATGGCTACACCTTC	CASGLDQGLDGYTF
.	15	.	TRBV20-1	TRBJ1-1	TGCAGTGCTAGTCACCCAGCCTCGGGGAACACTGAAGCTTTCTTT	CSASHPASGNTEAFF
.	15	few	TRBV27	TRBJ1-2	TGTGCCAGCAGTTCATATGATCCAGGAGGGTATGGCTACACCTTC	CASSSYDPGGYGYTF
TRBD1	14	.	TRBV5-1	TRBJ1-2	TGCGCCAGCAGCATAGAGACAGGGAACTATGGCTACACCTTC	CASSIETGNYGYTF
.	15	.	TRBV9	TRBJ1-5	TGTGCCAGCAGCGCTAGCGGTAGGGTGAGTCAGCCCCAGCATTTT	CASSASGRVSQPQHF